The clone carrying this T cell receptor beta chain was observed at least ten times. Antigen unknown. The read comes to an end 3 residues before the CDR3 does, leaving the germline J gene to fill in the end. This record comes from a study of T cell clonality in common variable immunodeficiency. TCRdb's table, derived via immunoSEQ multiplex PCR, lists solely in-frame clones and lacks some. The table lists under 45,000 clones, with no singletons. Germline CDR1 reads LNHDA; CDR2 reads SQIVND (reference sequence). V was pared by 4 bases and J by 6 bases, with 5 bases of the junction left unmatched. CDR3 length: 14 amino acids. Findings and caveats of the study: Compared with controls, CVID subjects had fewer shared TCRbeta clones.

The chain employs TRBV19 and TRBJ2-3, with TRBD1 matching 9 bases. This TCR derives from a person aged 18 to 75 in good health. The source material was peripheral blood mononuclear cells. Here the CDR3 reads CASSRGQGRDTQYF. The DNA read from the CDR3 is TGTGCCAGTAGTAGGGGACAGGGCAGGGATACG.